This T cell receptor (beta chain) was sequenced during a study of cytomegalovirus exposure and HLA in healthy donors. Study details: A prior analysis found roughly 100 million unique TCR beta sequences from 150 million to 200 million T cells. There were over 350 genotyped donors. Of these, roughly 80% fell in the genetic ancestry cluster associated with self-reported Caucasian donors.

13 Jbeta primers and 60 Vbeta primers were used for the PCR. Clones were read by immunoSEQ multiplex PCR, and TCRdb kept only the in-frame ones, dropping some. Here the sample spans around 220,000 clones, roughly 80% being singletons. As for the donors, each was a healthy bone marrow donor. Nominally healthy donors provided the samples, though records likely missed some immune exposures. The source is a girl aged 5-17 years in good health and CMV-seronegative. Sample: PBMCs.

CDR3 region: CASSLIQGATNEKLFF. In DNA, the CDR3 is TGTGCCAGCAGCTTGATACAGGGGGCAACTAATGAAAAACTGTTTTTT. This chain uses TRBV5-4 with TRBJ1-4, with 8 bases aligning to TRBD1. Germline loops: CDR1 SGHNT, CDR2 YYREEE (reference sequence). The CDR3 has 16 residues. V lost 1 base, J lost 0 bases, and 2 bases stayed unmatched.